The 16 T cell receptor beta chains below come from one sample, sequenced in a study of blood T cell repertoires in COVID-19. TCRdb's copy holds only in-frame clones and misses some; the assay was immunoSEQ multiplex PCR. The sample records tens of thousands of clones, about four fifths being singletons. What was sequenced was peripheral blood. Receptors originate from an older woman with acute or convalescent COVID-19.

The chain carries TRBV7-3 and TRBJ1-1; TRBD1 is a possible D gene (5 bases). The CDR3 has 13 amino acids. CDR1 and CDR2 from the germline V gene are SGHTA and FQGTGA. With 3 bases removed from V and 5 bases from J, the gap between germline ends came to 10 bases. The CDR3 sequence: CASSFGGGTEAFF. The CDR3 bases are TGTGCCAGCAGCTTTGGGGGAGGAACTGAAGCTTTCTTT.

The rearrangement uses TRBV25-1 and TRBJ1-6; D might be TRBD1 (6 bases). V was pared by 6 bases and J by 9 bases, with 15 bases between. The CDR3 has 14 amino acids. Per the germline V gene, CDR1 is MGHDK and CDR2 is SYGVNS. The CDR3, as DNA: TGTGCCAGCAGAAAGACAGGCATCGGTTCACCCCTCCACTTT. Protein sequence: CASRKTGIGSPLHF.

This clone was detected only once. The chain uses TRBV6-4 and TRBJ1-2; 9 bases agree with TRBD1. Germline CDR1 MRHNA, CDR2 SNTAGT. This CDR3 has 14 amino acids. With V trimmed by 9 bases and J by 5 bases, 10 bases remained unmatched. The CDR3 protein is CASTGTGIPYGYTF. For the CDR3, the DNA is TGTGCCAGTACTGGGACAGGGATCCCTTATGGCTACACCTTC.

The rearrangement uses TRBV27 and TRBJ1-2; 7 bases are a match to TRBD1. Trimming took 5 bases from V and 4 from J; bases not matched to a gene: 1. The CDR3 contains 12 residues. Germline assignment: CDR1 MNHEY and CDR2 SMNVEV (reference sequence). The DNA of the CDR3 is TGTGCCAGCAGTAGGGGGCCCTATGGCTACACCTTC. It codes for CASSRGPYGYTF.

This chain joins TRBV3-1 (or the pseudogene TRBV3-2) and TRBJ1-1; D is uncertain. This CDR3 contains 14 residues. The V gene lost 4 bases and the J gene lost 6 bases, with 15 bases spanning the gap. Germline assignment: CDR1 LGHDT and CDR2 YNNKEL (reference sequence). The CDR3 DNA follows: TGTGCCAGCAGCCCCGGTCAAGAGGGTGCTGAAGCTTTCTTT. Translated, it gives CASSPGQEGAEAFF.

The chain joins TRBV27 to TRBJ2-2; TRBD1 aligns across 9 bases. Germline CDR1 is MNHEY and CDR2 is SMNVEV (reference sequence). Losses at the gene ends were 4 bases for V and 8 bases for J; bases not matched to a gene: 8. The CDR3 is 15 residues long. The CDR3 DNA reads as TGTGCCAGCAGTTCACCCGGGACAGGGAAAGGGGAGCTGTTTTTT. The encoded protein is CASSSPGTGKGELFF.

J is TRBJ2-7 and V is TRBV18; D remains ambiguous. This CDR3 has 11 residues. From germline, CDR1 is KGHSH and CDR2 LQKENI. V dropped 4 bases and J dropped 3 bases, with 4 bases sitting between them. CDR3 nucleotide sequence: TGTGCCAGCTCACTCGGCTACGAGCAGTACTTC. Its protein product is CASSLGYEQYF.

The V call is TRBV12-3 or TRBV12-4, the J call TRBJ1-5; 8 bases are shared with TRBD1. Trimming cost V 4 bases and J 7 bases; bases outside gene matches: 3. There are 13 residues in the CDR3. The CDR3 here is CASSWTGNQPQHF. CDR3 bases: TGTGCCAGCAGTTGGACAGGGAACCAGCCCCAGCATTTT.

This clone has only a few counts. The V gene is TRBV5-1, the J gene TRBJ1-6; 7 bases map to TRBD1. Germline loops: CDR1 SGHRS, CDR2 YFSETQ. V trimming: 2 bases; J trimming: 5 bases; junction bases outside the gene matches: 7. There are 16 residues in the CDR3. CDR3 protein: CASSFYPGQNNSPLHF. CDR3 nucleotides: TGCGCCAGCAGCTTTTATCCGGGACAGAATAATTCACCCCTCCACTTT.

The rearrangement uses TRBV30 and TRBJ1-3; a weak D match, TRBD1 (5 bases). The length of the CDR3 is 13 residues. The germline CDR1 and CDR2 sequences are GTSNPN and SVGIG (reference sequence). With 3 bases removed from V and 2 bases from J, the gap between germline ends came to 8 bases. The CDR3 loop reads CAWSAGTGNTIYF. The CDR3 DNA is TGTGCCTGGAGCGCAGGGACTGGAAACACCATATATTTT.

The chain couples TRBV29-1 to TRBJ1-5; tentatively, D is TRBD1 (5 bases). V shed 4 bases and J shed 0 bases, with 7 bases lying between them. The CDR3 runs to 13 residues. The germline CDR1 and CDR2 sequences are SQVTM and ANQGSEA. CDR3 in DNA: TGCAGCGTTGGGGGCACTAGCAATCAGCCCCAGCATTTT. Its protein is CSVGGTSNQPQHF.

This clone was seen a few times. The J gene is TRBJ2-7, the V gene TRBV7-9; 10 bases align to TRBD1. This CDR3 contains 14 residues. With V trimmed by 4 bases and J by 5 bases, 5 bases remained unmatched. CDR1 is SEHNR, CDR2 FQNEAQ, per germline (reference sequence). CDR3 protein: CASSYAGTGDEQYF. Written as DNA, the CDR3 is TGTGCCAGCAGCTACGCCGGGACAGGGGACGAGCAGTACTTC.

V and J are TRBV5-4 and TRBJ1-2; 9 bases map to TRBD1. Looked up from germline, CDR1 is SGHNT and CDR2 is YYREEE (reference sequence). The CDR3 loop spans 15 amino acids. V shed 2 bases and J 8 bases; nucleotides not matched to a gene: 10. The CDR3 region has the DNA TGTGCCAGCAGCTTAGTGGGACAGGGATCGGGCGGCTACACCTTC. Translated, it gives CASSLVGQGSGGYTF.

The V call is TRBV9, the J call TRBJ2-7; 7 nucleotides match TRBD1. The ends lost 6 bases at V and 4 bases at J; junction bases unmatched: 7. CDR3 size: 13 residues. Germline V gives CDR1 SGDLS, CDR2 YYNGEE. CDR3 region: CASNRGGDYEQYF. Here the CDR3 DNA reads TGTGCCAGCAACAGGGGCGGAGATTACGAGCAGTACTTC. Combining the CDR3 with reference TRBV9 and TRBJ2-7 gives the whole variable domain DSGVTQTPKHLITATGQRVTLRCSPRSGDLSVYWYQQSLDQGLQFLIQYYNGEERAKGNILERFSAQQFPDLHSELNLSSLELGDSALYFCASNRGGDYEQYFGPGTRLTVT.

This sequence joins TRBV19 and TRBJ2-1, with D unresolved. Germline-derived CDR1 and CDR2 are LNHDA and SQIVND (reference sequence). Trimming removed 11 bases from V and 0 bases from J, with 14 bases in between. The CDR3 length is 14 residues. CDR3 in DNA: TGTGCCTCACGTAGCACCAGCTCCTACAATGAGCAGTTCTTC. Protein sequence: CASRSTSSYNEQFF.

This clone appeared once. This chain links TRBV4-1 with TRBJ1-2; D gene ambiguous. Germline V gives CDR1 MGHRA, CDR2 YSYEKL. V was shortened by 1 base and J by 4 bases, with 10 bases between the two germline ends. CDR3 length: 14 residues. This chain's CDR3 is CASSQVRSPYGYTF. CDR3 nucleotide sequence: TGCGCCAGCAGCCAAGTAAGGAGCCCCTATGGCTACACCTTC.